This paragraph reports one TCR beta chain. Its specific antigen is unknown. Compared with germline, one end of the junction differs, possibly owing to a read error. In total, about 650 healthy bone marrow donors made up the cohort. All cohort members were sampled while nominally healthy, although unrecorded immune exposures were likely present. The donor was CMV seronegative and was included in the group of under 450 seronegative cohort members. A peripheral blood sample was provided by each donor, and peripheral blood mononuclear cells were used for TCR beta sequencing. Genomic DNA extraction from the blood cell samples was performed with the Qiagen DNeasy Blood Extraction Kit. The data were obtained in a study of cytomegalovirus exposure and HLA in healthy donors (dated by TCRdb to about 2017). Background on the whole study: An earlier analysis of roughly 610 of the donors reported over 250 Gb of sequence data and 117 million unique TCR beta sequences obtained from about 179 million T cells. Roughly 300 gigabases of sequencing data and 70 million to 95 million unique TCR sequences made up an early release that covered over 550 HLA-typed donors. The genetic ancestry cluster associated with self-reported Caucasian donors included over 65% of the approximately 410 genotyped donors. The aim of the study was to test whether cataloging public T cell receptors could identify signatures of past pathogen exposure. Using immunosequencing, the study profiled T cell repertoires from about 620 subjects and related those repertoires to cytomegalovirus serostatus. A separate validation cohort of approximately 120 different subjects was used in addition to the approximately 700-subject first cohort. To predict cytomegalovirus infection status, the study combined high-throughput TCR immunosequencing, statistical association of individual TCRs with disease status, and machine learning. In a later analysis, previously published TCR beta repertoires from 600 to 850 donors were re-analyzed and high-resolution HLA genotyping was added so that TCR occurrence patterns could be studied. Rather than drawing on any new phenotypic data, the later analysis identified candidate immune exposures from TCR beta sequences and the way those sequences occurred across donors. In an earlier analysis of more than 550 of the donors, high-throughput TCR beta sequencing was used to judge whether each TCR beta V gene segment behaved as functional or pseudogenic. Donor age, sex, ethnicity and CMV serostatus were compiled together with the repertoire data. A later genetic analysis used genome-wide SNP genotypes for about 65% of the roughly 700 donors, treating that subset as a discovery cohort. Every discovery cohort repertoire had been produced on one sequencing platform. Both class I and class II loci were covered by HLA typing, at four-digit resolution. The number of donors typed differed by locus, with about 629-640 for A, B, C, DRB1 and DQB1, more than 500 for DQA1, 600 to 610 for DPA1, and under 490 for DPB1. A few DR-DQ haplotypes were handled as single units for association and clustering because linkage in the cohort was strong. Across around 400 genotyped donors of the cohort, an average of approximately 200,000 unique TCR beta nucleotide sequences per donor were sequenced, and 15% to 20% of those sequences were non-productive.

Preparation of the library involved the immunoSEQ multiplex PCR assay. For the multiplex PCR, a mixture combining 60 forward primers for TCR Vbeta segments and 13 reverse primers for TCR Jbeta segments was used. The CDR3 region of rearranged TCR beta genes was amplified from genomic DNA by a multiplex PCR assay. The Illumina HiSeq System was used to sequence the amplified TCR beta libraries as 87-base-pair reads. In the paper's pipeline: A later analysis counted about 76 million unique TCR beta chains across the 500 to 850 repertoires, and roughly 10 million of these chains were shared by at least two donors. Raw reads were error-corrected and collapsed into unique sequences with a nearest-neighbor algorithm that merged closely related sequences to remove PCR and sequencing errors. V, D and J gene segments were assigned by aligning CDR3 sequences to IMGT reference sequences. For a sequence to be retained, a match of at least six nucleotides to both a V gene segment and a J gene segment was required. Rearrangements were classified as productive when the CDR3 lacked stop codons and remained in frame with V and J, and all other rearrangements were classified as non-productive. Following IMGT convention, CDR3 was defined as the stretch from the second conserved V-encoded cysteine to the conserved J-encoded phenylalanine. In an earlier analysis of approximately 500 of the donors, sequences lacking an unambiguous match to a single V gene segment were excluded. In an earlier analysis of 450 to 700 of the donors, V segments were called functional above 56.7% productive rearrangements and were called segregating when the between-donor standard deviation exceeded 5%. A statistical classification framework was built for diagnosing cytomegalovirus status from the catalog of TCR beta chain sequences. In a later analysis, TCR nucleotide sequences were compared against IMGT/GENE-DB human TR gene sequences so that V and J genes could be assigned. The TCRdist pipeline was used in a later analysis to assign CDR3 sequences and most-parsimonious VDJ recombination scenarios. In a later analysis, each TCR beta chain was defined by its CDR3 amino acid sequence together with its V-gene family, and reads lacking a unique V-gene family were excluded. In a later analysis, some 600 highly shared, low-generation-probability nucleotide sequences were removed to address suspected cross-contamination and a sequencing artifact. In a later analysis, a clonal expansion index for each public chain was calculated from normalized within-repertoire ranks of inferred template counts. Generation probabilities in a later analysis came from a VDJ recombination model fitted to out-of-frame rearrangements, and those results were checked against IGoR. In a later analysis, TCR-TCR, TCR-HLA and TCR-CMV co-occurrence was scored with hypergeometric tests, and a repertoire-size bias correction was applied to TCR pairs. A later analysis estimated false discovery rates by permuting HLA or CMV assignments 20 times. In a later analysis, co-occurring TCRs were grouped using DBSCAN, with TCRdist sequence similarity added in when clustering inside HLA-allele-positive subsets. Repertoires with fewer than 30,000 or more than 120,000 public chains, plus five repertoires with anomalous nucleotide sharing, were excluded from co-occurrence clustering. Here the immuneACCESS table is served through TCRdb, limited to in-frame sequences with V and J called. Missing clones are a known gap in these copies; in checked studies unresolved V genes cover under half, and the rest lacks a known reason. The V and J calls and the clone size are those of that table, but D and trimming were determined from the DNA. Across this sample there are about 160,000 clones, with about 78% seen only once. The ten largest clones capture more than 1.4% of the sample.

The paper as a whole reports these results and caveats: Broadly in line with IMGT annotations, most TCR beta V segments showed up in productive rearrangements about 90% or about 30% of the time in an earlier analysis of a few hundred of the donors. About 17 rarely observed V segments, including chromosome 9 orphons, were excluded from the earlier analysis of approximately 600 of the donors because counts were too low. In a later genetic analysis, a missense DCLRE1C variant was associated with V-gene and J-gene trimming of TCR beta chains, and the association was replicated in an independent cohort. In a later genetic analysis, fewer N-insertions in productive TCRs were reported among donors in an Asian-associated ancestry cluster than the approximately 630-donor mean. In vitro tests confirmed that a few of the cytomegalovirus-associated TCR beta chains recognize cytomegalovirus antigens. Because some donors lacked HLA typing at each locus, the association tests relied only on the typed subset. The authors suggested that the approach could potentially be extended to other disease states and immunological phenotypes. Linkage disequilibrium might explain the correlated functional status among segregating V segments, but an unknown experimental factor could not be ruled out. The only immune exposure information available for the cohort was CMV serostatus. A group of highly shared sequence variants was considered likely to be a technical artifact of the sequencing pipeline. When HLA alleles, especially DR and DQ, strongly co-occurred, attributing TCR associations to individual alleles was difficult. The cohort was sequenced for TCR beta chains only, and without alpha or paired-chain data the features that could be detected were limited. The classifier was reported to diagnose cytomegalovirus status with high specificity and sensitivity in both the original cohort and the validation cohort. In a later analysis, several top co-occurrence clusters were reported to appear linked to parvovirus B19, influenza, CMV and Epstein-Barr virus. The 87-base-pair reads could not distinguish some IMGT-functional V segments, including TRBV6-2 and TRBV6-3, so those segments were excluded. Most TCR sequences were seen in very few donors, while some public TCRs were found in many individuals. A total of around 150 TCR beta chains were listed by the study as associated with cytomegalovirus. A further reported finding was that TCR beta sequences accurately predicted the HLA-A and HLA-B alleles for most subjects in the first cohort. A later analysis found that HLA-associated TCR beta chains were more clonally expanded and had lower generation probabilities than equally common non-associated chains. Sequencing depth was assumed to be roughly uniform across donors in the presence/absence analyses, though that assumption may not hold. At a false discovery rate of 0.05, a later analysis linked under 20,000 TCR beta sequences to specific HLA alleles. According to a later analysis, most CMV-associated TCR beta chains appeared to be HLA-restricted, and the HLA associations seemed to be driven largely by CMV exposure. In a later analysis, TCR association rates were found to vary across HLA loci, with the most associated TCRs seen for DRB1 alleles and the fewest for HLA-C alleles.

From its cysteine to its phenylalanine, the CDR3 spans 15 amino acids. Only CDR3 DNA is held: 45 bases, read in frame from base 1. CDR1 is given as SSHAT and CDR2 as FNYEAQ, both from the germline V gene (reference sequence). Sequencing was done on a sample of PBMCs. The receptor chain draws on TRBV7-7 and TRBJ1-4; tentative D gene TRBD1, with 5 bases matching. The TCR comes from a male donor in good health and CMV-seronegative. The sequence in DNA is TGTGCTAGCAGCTTAAGCGGGGGAAAGGGTGAAAAACTGTTTTTT. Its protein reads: CASSLSGGKGEKLFF.